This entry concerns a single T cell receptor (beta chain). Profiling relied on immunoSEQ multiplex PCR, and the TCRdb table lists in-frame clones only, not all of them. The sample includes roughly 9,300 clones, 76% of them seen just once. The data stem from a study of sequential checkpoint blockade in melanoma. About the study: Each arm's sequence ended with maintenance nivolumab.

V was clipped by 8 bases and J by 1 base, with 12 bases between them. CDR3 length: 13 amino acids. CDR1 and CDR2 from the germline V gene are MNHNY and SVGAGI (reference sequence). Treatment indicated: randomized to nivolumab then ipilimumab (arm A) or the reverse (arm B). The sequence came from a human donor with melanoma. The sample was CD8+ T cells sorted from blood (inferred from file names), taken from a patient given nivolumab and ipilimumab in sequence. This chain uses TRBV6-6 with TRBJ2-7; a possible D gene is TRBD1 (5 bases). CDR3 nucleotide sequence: TGTGCCAGCGAAATGGACAAATCCTACGAGCAGTACTTC. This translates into CASEMDKSYEQYF.